These T cell receptor beta chains were read from a single sample in a study of cytomegalovirus exposure and HLA in healthy donors. Assay used: immunoSEQ multiplex PCR; TCRdb lists only in-frame clones, some missing. Among 300,000 or so clones listed, about 83% were seen once. Sequencing was done on a sample of PBMCs. These receptors came from a woman aged 35 to 49 in good health and CMV-seropositive. Each CDR3 is given without its conserved first and last residue.

CDR3aa	j_gene	v_gene
ASRTTSNYGYT	TRBJ1-2	TRBV27
ASSLEQGRANYGYT	TRBJ1-2	TRBV5-1
ASSLTGLAPYEQY	TRBJ2-7	TRBV11-3
SVEEGVYGYT	TRBJ1-2	TRBV29-1
AWTFNYGYT	TRBJ1-2	TRBV30
ASSETGTVTKQF	TRBJ2-1	TRBV6-4
ASSDKPWDTEAF	TRBJ1-1	TRBV7-3
SFRTGSYEQY	TRBJ2-7	TRBV29-1
ASSLPGQAFYSNQPQH	TRBJ1-5	TRBV28
AWSPGTSGWGEQY	TRBJ2-7	TRBV30
AQSREQY	TRBJ2-7	TRBV10-3
ASSQAQREETQY	TRBJ2-5	TRBV4-2
SVPGLAGTQETQY	TRBJ2-5	TRBV29-1
ASSDGLAGDNEQF	TRBJ2-1	TRBV5-8
ASSWGVNTGELF	TRBJ2-2	TRBV6-5
ASSLAIGQRNEKLF	TRBJ1-4	TRBV5-6
ASWRGGEAF	TRBJ1-1	TRBV27
ASSLWGERTDTQY	TRBJ2-3	TRBV5-5
ASSQGLFNTGELF	TRBJ2-2	TRBV14
ASSELAGGPNEQF	TRBJ2-1	TRBV25-1
ASSLEGQGGNEQF	TRBJ2-1	TRBV5-1
ATSGSTGLNSPLH	TRBJ1-6	TRBV10-3
ASSVEKKGGPGELF	TRBJ2-2	TRBV9
AWSVSGGQPQH	TRBJ1-5	TRBV30
ASRARGGSGQPQH	TRBJ1-5	TRBV2
ASSYRGTNYGYT	TRBJ1-2	TRBV6-5